The T cell receptor beta chain under discussion was sequenced for a study of T cell changes during pregnancy in multiple sclerosis (dated by TCRdb to between 2019 and 2020). With respect to the entire study: In women with multiple sclerosis, the researchers looked at how the T cell repertoire shifted as pregnancy progressed.

The method was the immunoSEQ multiplex PCR assay. TCRdb limited this immuneACCESS table to in-frame rearrangements with V and J called. A share of clones is missing; checked studies link under half to unresolved V genes, and the rest is unexplained. The sample contains about 46,000 clones, under 95% of them found a single time. About 3.1% of the sample is taken by the ten largest. A word on this clone: No antigen is known for it. Qualities for individual bases were not recorded, and no much larger clone is one base off.

The CDR3 measures 14 amino acids from cysteine to phenylalanine. The only DNA kept is the CDR3, 42 bases in frame from the first base. CDR1 is given as MRHNA and CDR2 as SNTAGT, both from the germline V gene. The V end gives up 6 bases and the J end 3 bases, leaving 5 bases in the junction not matched to a gene. This receptor was obtained from a female donor with multiple sclerosis, enrolled in a pregnancy study. The V gene is TRBV6-4 and the J gene is TRBJ2-3; 8 central bases correspond to TRBD2. Specimen: CD8+ T cells from peripheral blood mononuclear cells, collected in the second trimester of pregnancy. The nucleotide sequence is given as TGTGCCAGCAGCCCTGGACTAGCTACAGATACGCAGTATTTT. Translation gives CASSPGLATDTQYF.